The clone carrying this T cell receptor (beta chain) was counted only a few times. The germline CDR1 and CDR2 sequences are LNHNV and YYDKDF (reference sequence). There are 15 residues in the CDR3. V lost 3 bases to trimming and J lost 0 bases, with 9 bases between them. The entry originates in a study of blood T cell repertoires in COVID-19. Study overall: Collection of acute and convalescent COVID-19 samples took place in the United States, Italy and Spain. Sample material is recorded as cDNA or gDNA derived from T cells, B-cell-depleted T cells, or PBMCs.

Enrolment of Seattle patients took place during active infection, and they were followed longitudinally. Authors' analysis steps: From reference gene primer amplification, estimates of nucleated cell counts were derived. Generated by immunoSEQ multiplex PCR, the TCRdb table keeps only in-frame clones and is missing some. For V, J and clone size, that table is used; D and trimming come from the DNA. The sample has roughly 210,000 clones, approximately 80% seen once. The receptor was derived from a woman aged 80 or over with COVID-19, enrolled during active disease. The sample was peripheral blood. V usage is TRBV15 and J usage is TRBJ1-5; D is unclear. The CDR3 is CATSREPASNQPQHF. In nucleotides, the CDR3 is TGTGCCACCAGCAGGGAGCCGGCTAGCAATCAGCCCCAGCATTTT.